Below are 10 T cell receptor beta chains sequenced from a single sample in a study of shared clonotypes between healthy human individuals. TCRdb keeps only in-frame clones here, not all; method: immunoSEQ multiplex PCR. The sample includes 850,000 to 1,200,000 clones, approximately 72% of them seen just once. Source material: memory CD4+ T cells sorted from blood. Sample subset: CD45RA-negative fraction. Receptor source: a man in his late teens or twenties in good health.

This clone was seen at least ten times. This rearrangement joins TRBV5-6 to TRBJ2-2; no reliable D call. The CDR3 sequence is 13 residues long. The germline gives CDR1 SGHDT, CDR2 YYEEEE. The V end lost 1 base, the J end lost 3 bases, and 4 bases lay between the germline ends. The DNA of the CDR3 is TGTGCCAGCAGCTTGTGGGACACCGGGGAGCTGTTTTTT. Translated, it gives CASSLWDTGELFF.

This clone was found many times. The CDR3 here is CASSQPTSGAYEQYF. CDR3 nucleotides: TGCGCCAGCAGCCAACCGACTAGCGGGGCCTACGAGCAGTACTTC. This chain connects TRBV4-1 to TRBJ2-7; 11 bases agree with TRBD2. The CDR3 spans 15 residues. V lost 2 bases, J lost 2 bases, and 2 bases stayed unmatched. From germline, CDR1 is MGHRA and CDR2 YSYEKL.

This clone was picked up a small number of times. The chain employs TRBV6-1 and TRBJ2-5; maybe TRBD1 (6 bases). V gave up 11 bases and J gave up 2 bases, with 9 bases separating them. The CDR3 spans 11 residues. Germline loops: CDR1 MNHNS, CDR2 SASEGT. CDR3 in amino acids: CAHGQQETQYF. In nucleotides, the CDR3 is TGTGCCCACGGACAGCAAGAGACCCAGTACTTC.

CDR3: CASSLGTSGEQYF. CDR3 coding DNA: TGTGCCAGCAGCTTGGGGACTAGCGGCGAGCAGTACTTC. The chain links TRBV7-2 to TRBJ2-7, with 11 bases aligning to TRBD2. CDR1 and CDR2 (germline): SGHTA, FQGNSA. This CDR3 spans 13 amino acids. Trimming cost V 3 bases and J 6 bases; bases outside gene matches: 1.

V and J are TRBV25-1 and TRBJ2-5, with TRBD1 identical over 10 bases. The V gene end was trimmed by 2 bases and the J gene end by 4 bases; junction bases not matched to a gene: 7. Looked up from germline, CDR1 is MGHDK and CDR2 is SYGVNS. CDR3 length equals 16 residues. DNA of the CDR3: TGTGCCAGCAGTGAACCGGGACAGGGGATGTTAGAGACCCAGTACTTC. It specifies CASSEPGQGMLETQYF.

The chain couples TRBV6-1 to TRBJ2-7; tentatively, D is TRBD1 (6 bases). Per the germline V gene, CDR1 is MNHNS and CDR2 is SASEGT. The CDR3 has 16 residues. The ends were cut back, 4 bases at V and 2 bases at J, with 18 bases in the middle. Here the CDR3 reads CASSVGLTGFAYEQYF. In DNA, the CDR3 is TGTGCCAGCAGTGTAGGTCTGACAGGATTTGCCTACGAGCAGTACTTC.

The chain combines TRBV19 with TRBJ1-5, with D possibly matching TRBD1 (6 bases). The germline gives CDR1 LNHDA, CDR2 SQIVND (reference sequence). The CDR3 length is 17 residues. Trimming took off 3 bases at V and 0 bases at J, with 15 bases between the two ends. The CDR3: CASSIGGGGYSNQPQHF. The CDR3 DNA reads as TGTGCCAGTAGTATTGGTGGAGGGGGGTATAGCAATCAGCCCCAGCATTTT.

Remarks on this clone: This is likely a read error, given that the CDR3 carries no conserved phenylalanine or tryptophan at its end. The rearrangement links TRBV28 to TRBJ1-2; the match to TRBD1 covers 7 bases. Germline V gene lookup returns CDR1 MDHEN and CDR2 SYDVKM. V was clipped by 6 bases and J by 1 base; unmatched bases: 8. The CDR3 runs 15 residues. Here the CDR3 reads CASRRQGPFNYGYTL. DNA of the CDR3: TGTGCCAGCAGGCGACAGGGCCCTTTTAACTATGGCTACACCCTC.

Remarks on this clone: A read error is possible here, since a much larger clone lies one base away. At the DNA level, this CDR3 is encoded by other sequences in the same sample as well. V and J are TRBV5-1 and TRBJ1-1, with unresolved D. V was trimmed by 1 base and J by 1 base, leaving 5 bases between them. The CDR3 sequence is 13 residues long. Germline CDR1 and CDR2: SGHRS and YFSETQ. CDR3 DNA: TGCGCCAGCAGCTTGTGGCAGAACACTGAAGCTTTCTTT. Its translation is CASSLWQNTEAFF. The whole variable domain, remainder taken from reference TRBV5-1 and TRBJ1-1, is KAGVTQTPRYLIKTRGQQVTLSCSPISGHRSVSWYQQTPGQGLQFLFEYFSETQRNKGNFPGRFSGRQFSNSRSEMNVSTLELGDSALYLCASSLWQNTEAFFGQGTRLTVV.

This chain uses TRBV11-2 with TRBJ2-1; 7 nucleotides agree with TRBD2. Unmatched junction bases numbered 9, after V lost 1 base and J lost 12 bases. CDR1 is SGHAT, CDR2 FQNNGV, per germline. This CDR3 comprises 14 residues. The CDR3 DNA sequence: TGTGCCAGCAGCTTAGGTCTAGCGGTCCAACGGCAGTTCTTC. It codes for CASSLGLAVQRQFF.